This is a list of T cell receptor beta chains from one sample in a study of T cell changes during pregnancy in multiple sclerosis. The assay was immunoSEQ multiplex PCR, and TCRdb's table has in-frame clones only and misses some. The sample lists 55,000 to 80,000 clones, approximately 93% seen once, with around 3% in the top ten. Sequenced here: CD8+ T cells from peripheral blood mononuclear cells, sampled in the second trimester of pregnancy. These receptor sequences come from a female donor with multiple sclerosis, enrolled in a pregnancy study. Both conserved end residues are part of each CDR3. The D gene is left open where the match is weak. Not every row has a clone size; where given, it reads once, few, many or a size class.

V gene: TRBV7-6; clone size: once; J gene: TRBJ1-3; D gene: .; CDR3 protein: CASSLARAGTSGNTIYF; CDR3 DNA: TGTGCCAGCAGCTTAGCGCGAGCAGGGACATCTGGAAACACCATATATTTT
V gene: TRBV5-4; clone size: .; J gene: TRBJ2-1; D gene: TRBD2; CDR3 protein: CATREGLEQFF; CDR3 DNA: TGTGCGACGCGGGAGGGCCTTGAGCAGTTCTTC
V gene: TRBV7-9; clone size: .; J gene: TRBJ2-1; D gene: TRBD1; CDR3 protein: CASRRGQVNEQFF; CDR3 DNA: TGTGCCAGCAGACGGGGACAGGTTAATGAGCAGTTCTTC
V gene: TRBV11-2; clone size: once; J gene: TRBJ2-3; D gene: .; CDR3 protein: CASSLDGRARTDTQYF; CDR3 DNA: TGTGCCAGCAGCTTAGATGGGCGGGCTCGAACAGATACGCAGTATTTT
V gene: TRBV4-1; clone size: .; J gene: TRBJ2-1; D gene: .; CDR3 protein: CASSQVYPGSYNEQFF; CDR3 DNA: TGCGCCAGCAGCCAAGTATATCCGGGGTCCTACAATGAGCAGTTCTTC
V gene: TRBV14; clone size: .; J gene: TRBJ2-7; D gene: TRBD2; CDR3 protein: CASSPPPGGNEQYF; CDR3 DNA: TGTGCCAGCAGCCCCCCTCCGGGGGGGAACGAGCAGTACTTC
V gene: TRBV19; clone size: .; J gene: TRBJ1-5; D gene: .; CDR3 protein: CASNPGGGPNQPQHF; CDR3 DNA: TGTGCCAGTAATCCGGGAGGAGGGCCCAATCAGCCCCAGCATTTT
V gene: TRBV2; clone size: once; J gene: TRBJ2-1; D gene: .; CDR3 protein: CASSTTGPYNEQFF; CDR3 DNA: TGTGCCAGCAGTACAACAGGGCCTTACAATGAGCAGTTCTTC
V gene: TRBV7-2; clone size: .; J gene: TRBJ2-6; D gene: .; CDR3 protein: CASSLELGRLGGANVLTF; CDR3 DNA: TGTGCCAGCAGCTTAGAACTAGGTCGGCTTGGGGGGGCCAACGTCCTGACTTTC
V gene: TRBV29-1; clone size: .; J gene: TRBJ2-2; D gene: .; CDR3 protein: CSVPGTGELFF; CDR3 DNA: TGCAGCGTCCCGGGCACCGGGGAGCTGTTTTTT
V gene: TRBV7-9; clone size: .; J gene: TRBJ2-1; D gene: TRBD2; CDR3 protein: CASSDSLAGYNEQFF; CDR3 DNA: TGTGCCAGCAGCGACTCCCTAGCGGGGTACAATGAGCAGTTCTTC
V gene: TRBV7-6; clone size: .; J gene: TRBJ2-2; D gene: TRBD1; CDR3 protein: CASSPGTGATGELFF; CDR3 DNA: TGTGCCAGCAGCCCCGGGACAGGGGCAACCGGGGAGCTGTTTTTT
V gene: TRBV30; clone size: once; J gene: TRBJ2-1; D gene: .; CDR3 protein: CACDQDQGNEQFF; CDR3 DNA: TGTGCCTGCGATCAGGACCAGGGCAATGAGCAGTTCTTC
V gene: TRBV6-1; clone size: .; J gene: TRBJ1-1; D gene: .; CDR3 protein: CASSEAANTEAFF; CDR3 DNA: TGTGCCAGCAGTGAAGCAGCGAACACTGAAGCTTTCTTT
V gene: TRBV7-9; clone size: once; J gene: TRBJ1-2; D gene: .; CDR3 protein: CASSLGTAYGYTF; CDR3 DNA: TGTGCCAGCAGCTTAGGGACAGCGTATGGCTACACCTTC
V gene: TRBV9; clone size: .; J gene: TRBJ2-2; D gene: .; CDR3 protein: CASSVVGSSLELFF; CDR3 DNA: TGTGCCAGCAGCGTCGTGGGCAGTTCCCTGGAGCTGTTTTTT
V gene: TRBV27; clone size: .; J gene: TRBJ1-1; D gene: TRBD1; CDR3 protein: CASSLDRGTEAFF; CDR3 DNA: TGTGCCAGCAGTTTAGACAGGGGCACTGAAGCTTTCTTT
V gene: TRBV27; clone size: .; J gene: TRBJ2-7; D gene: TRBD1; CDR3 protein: CASRSGQSYEQYF; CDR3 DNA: TGTGCCAGCAGGTCGGGACAGTCCTACGAGCAGTACTTC
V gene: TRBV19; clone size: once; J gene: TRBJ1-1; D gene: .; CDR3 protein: CATAGAEAFF; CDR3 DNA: TGTGCCACCGCGGGAGCTGAAGCTTTCTTT
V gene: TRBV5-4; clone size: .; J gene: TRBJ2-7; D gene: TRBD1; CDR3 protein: CASSFSGTGAYEQYF; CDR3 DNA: TGTGCCAGCAGCTTTTCCGGGACAGGGGCCTACGAGCAGTACTTC
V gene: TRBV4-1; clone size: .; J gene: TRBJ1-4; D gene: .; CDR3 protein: CASSQLRTVEKLFF; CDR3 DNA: TGCGCCAGCAGCCAATTGAGAACCGTTGAAAAACTGTTTTTT
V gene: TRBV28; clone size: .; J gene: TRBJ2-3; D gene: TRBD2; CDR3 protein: CASSLASGGTDTQYF; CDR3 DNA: TGTGCCAGCAGTTTAGCTAGCGGGGGCACAGATACGCAGTATTTT
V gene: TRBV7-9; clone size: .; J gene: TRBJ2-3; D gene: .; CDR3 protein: CASSQGLAFPPDTQYF; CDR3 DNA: TGTGCCAGCAGCCAGGGGTTAGCCTTCCCGCCAGATACGCAGTATTTT
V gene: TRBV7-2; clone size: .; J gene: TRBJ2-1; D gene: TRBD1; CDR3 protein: CASRATRQGWSSYNEQFF; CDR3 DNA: TGTGCCAGCAGGGCTACTCGACAGGGCTGGAGCTCCTACAATGAGCAGTTCTTC
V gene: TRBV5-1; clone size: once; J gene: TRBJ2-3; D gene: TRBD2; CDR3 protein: CASTFRDYQATDTQYF; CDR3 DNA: TGCGCCAGCACCTTTCGGGACTACCAAGCCACAGATACGCAGTATTTT
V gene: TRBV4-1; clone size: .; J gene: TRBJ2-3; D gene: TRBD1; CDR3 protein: CASSHQGQGALEDTQYF; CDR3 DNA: TGCGCCAGCAGCCACCAAGGGCAGGGGGCCCTAGAGGATACGCAGTATTTT
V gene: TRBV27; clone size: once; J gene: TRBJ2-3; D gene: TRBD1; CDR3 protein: CASSVGTGWTDTQYF; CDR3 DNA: TGTGCCAGCAGTGTCGGGACAGGGTGGACAGATACGCAGTATTTT
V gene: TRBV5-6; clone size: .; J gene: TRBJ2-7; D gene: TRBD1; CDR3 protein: CASSLRTGQGIYEQYF; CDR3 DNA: TGTGCCAGCAGCCTACGCACGGGACAGGGCATCTACGAGCAGTACTTC
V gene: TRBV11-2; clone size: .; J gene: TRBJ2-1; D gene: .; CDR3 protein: CASSLAGSSYNEQFF; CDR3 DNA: TGTGCCAGCAGCTTAGCCGGGAGCTCCTACAATGAGCAGTTCTTC
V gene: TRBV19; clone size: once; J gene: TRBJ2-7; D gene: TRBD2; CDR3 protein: CASSLVGGSPYHYEQYF; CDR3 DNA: TGTGCCAGTAGCCTCGTGGGCGGGAGCCCTTACCACTACGAGCAGTACTTC
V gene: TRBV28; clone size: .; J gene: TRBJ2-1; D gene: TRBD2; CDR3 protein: CASSWSGTSVNEQFF; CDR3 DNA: TGTGCCAGCAGTTGGTCCGGGACTAGCGTCAATGAGCAGTTCTTC
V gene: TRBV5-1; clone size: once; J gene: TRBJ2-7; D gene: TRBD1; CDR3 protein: CASSPGTGSYEQYF; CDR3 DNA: TGCGCCAGCAGCCCTGGGACAGGTTCCTACGAGCAGTACTTC
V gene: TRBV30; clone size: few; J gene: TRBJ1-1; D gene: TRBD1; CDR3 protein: CAWSGTGGTEAFF; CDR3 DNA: TGTGCCTGGAGTGGAACAGGGGGCACTGAAGCTTTCTTT
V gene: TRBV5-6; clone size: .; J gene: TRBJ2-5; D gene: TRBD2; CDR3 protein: CASSPSGALAGGYQETQYF; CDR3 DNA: TGTGCCAGCAGCCCCTCGGGGGCCCTAGCGGGAGGTTACCAAGAGACCCAGTACTTC
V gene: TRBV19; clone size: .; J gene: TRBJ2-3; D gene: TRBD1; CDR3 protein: CASSEGTAHSTDTQYF; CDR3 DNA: TGTGCCAGTAGTGAGGGGACAGCTCATAGCACAGATACGCAGTATTTT
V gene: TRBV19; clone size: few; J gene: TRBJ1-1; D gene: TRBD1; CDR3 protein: CASRGQGWTNTEAFF; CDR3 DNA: TGTGCCAGTAGGGGACAGGGGTGGACGAACACTGAAGCTTTCTTT
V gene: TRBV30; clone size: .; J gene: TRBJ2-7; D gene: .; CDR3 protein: CAWGAGQTNSYEQYF; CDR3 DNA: TGTGCCTGGGGAGCCGGACAGACCAACTCCTACGAGCAGTACTTC
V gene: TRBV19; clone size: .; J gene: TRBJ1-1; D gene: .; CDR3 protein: CASSIGQAEAFF; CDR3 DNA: TGTGCCAGTAGTATTGGTCAGGCTGAAGCTTTCTTT
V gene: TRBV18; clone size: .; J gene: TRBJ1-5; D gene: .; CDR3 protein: CASSPSGSPNQPQHF; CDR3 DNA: TGTGCCAGCTCACCGTCCGGGAGCCCCAATCAGCCCCAGCATTTT
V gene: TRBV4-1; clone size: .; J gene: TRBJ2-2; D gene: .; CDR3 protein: CASSHGAGELFF; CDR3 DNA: TGCGCCAGCAGCCACGGAGCCGGGGAGCTGTTTTTT
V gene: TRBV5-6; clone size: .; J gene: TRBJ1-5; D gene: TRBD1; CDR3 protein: CASSLAPGGINQPQHF; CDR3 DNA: TGTGCCAGCAGCTTGGCGCCAGGGGGCATCAATCAGCCCCAGCATTTT